The present TCR beta chain was sequenced within a study of esophageal squamous cell carcinoma under preoperative chemotherapy. TCRdb analysed the PCR reads with MiXCR anew, one entry per CDR3 protein. The sample carries about 20,000 distinct CDR3 sequences, 46% recorded once. Germline V lookup: CDR1 SGHVS, CDR2 FQNEAQ. The length of the CDR3 is 19 residues. Between the trimmed V and J ends, which lost 1 base and 6 bases, there was a span of 27 bases. Overall study results and limits: Tumor-infiltrating lymphocytes showed no significant post-chemotherapy TCR diversity increase, unlike peripheral T cells.

A remark on this clonotype: Its specificity is not known.

The time point was: after preoperative PTX-NDP chemotherapy. Preoperative chemotherapy with paclitaxel-nedaplatin was given to patients before surgery. The chain links TRBV7-8 to TRBJ1-2; D uncertain. This receptor was identified in a human donor with esophageal squamous cell carcinoma. The donor label of this sample is uncertain. Collection of the sample occurred from a patient given preoperative chemotherapy. The CDR3 reads CASSLGYSGIGGVDDGYTF. The CDR3 DNA follows: TGTGCCAGCAGCTTAGGATATTCAGGAATAGGAGGAGTGGATGATGGCTACACCTTC.